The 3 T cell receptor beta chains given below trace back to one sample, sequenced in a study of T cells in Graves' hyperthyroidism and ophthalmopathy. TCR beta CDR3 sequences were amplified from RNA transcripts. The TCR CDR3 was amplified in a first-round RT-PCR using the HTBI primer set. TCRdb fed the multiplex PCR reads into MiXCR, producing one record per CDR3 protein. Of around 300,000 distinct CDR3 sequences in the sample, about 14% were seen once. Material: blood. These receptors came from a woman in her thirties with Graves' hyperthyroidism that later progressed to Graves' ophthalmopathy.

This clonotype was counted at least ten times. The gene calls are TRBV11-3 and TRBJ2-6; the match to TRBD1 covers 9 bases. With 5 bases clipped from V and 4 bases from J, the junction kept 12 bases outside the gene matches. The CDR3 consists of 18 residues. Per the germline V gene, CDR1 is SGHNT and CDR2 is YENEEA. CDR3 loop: CASSPHRDREEGANVLTF. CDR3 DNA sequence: TGTGCCAGCAGCCCTCACCGGGACAGGGAGGAGGGGGCCAACGTCCTGACTTTC.

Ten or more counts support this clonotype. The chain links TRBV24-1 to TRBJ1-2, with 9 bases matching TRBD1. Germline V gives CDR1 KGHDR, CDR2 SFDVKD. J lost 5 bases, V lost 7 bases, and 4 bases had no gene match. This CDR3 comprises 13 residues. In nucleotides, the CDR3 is TGTGCCACCAGCGCCGGGACAGGGTATGGCTACACCTTC. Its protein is CATSAGTGYGYTF.

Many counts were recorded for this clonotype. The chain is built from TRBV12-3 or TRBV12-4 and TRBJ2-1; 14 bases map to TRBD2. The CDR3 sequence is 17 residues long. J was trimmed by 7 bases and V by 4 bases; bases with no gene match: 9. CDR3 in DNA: TGTGCCAGCAGTTACGGACTAGCGGGGGGAACTCGGAATGAGCAGTTCTTC. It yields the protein CASSYGLAGGTRNEQFF.